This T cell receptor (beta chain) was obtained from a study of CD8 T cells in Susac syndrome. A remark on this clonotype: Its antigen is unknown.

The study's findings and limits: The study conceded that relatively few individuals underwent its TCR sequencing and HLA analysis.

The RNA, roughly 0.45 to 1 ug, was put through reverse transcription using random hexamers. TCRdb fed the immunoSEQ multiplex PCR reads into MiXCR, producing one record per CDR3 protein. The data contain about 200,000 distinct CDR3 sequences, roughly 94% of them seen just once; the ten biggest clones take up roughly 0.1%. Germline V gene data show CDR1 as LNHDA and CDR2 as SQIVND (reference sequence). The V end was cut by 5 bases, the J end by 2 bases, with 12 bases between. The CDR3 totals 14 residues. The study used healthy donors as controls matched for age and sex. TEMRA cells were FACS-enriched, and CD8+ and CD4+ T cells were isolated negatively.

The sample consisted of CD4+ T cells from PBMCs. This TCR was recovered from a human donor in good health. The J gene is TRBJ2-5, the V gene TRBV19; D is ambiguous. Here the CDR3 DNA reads TGTGCCAGTAGTGGGCAGGCCCGGCAAGAGACCCAGTACTTC. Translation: CASSGQARQETQYF.